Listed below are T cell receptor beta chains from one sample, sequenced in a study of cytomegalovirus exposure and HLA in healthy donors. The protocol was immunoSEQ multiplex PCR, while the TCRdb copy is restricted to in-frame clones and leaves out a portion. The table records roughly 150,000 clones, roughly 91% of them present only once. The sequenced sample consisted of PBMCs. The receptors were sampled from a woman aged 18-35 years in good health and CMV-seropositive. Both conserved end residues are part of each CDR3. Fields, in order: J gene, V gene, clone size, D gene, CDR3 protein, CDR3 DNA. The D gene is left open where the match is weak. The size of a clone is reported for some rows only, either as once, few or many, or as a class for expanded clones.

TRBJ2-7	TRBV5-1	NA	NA	CASSVQGYEQYF	TGCGCCAGCAGCGTACAGGGCTACGAGCAGTACTTC
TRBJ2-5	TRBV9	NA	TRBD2	CASSDGTNLLWETQYF	TGTGCCAGCAGCGACGGGACTAACCTCCTTTGGGAGACCCAGTACTTC
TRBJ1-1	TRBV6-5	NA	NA	CASRAGRTEAFF	TGTGCCAGCAGGGCCGGGAGGACTGAAGCTTTCTTT
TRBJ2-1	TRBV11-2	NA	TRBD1	CASSITGQGYNEQFF	TGTGCCAGCAGCATCACGGGACAGGGTTACAATGAGCAGTTCTTC
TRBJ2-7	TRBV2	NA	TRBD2	CASSSSGSIYEQYF	TGTGCCAGCAGTAGTAGCGGGAGTATTTACGAGCAGTACTTC
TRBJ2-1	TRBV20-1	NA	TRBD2	CSASSAGGPVF	TGCAGTGCTAGTAGCGCGGGAGGGCCGGTCTTC
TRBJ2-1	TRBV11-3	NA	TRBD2	CASSEAGLYNEQFF	TGTGCCAGCAGCGAAGCGGGGCTGTACAATGAGCAGTTCTTC
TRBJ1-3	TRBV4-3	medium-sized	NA	CASSQVFDFSGNTIYF	TGCGCCAGCAGCCAAGTCTTCGACTTCTCTGGAAACACCATATATTTT
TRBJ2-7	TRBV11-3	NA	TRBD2	CASSPGGAAYEQYF	TGTGCCAGCAGCCCGGGGGGGGCGGCCTACGAGCAGTACTTC
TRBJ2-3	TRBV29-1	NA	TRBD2	CSTKTGGSTDTQYF	TGCAGCACTAAAACGGGGGGTAGCACAGATACGCAGTATTTT
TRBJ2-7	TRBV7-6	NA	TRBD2	CASSLYWTRDYEQYF	TGTGCCAGCAGCTTATATTGGACTAGAGACTACGAGCAGTACTTC
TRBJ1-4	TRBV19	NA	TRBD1	CASSTNGGQDEKLFF	TGTGCCAGTAGTACTAATGGGGGACAGGATGAAAAACTGTTTTTT
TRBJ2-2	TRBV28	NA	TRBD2	CASSLAGLRPGELFF	TGTGCCAGCAGCCTTGCGGGACTAAGGCCCGGGGAGCTGTTTTTT
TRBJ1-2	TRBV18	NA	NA	CASSDYRVGVDGYTF	TGTGCCAGCTCAGACTACAGGGTGGGAGTAGATGGCTACACCTTC
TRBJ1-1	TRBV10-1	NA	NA	CARATSVIRGTEAFF	TGCGCCAGAGCGACCTCGGTAATACGGGGCACTGAAGCTTTCTTT
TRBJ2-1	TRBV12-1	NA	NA	CASSHTAGGFF	TGTGCCAGCAGTCATACAGCCGGGGGGTTCTTC
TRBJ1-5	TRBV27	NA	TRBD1	CASSLDRGQPQHF	TGTGCCAGCAGTTTGGACAGGGGTCAGCCCCAGCATTTT
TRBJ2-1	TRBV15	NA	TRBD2	CATSRDSSGVYNEQFF	TGTGCCACCAGCAGAGATTCCAGCGGGGTATACAATGAGCAGTTCTTC
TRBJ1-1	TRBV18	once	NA	CASSPASAGMNTEAFF	TGTGCCAGCTCACCAGCGTCGGCAGGAATGAACACTGAAGCTTTCTTT
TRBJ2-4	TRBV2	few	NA	CASMGLAKNIQYF	TGTGCCAGCATGGGACTAGCCAAAAACATTCAGTACTTC
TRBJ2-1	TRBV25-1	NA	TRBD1	CASSQTGALYNEQFF	TGTGCCAGCAGCCAAACAGGGGCCTTATACAATGAGCAGTTCTTC
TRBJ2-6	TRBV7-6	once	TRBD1	CASSGRGLSGANVLTF	TGTGCCAGCAGCGGCAGGGGGTTATCTGGGGCCAACGTCCTGACTTTC
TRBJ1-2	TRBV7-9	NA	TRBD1	CASSPAGTGLRGYTF	TGTGCCAGCAGCCCCGCCGGGACAGGCTTAAGAGGCTACACCTTC
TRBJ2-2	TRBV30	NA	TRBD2	CAWTGVGGARGELFF	TGTGCCTGGACCGGAGTGGGAGGGGCCAGGGGGGAGCTGTTTTTT
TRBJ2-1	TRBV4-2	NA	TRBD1	CASSQTGQGYNEQFF	TGTGCCAGCAGCCAAACGGGACAGGGGTACAATGAGCAGTTCTTC
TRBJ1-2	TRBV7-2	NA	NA	CASSQGDPRSFGYTF	TGTGCCAGCAGCCAAGGGGATCCGAGGTCCTTTGGCTACACCTTC
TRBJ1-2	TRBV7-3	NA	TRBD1	CASSYRGLNGYTF	TGTGCCAGCAGCTACAGGGGTCTGAATGGCTACACCTTC
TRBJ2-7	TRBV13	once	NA	CASSLGSGPYEQYF	TGTGCCAGCAGCTTAGGTAGCGGCCCCTACGAGCAGTACTTC
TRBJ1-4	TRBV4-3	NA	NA	CASSQDITAVEKLFF	TGCGCCAGCAGCCAAGATATAACAGCGGTTGAAAAACTGTTTTTT
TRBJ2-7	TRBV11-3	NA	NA	CASSLEYRPTYEQYF	TGTGCCAGCAGCTTAGAATACAGGCCTACCTACGAGCAGTACTTC
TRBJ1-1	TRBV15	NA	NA	CATSRIDRPGTEAFF	TGTGCCACCAGCAGGATAGACAGGCCTGGAACTGAAGCTTTCTTT
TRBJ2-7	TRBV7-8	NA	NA	CASSLVRQGQYF	TGTGCCAGCAGCTTAGTGAGGCAGGGGCAGTACTTC